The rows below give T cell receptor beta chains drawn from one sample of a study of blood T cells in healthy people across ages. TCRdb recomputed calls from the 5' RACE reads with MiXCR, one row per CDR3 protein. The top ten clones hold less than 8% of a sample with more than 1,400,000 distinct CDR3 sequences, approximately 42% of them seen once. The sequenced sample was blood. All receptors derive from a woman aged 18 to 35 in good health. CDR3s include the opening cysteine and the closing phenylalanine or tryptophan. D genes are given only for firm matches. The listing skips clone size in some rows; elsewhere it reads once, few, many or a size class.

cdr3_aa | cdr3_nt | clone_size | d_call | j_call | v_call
CASSEGRGSGTPYNEQFF | TGCGCCAGCAGTGAAGGCAGGGGGTCTGGAACCCCCTACAATGAGCAGTTCTTC | NA | TRBD1 | TRBJ2-1 | TRBV10-1
CASSYMGGSEREQFF | TGCGCCAGCAGCTATATGGGAGGTTCAGAACGGGAGCAGTTCTTC | many | NA | TRBJ2-1 | TRBV4-1
CASSLGDRGANEKLFF | TGTGCCAGCAGCTTAGGGGACAGGGGAGCTAATGAAAAACTGTTTTTT | few | TRBD1 | TRBJ1-4 | TRBV7-9
CASSPTTSGYEQYF | TGTGCCAGCAGTCCAACGACTAGCGGATACGAGCAGTACTTC | few | TRBD2 | TRBJ2-7 | TRBV6-6
CASSEYGIGGGDTQYF | TGTGCCAGCAGTGAATATGGGATAGGAGGGGGGGATACGCAGTATTTT | NA | NA | TRBJ2-3 | TRBV25-1
CASSPRDRDRDYNEQFF | TGTGCCAGCAGCCCCCGAGATCGGGACAGGGACTACAATGAGCAGTTCTTC | few | TRBD1 | TRBJ2-1 | TRBV9
CASSVSGTAYGYTF | TGTGCCAGCAGTGTATCGGGGACAGCCTATGGCTACACCTTC | NA | TRBD1 | TRBJ1-2 | TRBV27
CASSGDKNTEAFF | TGTGCCAGCAGCGGGGACAAGAACACTGAAGCTTTCTTT | NA | NA | TRBJ1-1 | TRBV2
CASSLAVGNSYEQYF | TGCGCCAGCAGCTTGGCGGTAGGAAACTCCTACGAGCAGTACTTC | few | NA | TRBJ2-7 | TRBV5-1
CASRASVDPSGANVLTF | TGTGCCAGCCGGGCTAGCGTTGACCCCTCTGGGGCCAACGTCCTGACTTTC | few | NA | TRBJ2-6 | TRBV6-6
CASSGTSGGWDEQFF | TGTGCCAGCAGCGGGACGAGCGGGGGTTGGGATGAGCAGTTCTTC | NA | TRBD2 | TRBJ2-1 | TRBV11-2
CSVVRLGTTNEKLFF | TGCAGCGTCGTCCGGCTGGGAACAACTAATGAAAAACTGTTTTTT | NA | NA | TRBJ1-4 | TRBV29-1
CVSSFSGTTDTQYF | TGTGTCAGCAGCTTTAGCGGTACCACAGATACGCAGTATTTT | NA | NA | TRBJ2-3 | TRBV7-2
CASSFKVGDNEQFF | TGTGCCAGCAGCTTCAAGGTGGGGGACAATGAGCAGTTCTTC | NA | NA | TRBJ2-1 | TRBV7-6
CASSVALGTTQETQYF | TGTGCCAGCAGCGTAGCTCTTGGAACGACACAAGAGACCCAGTACTTC | NA | NA | TRBJ2-5 | TRBV9
CAVGKTQGDDTDTQYF | TGTGCCGTCGGAAAGACTCAGGGAGATGACACAGATACGCAGTATTTT | NA | NA | TRBJ2-3 | TRBV21-1
CSVEDAYGTYEQYF | TGCAGCGTTGAAGATGCTTACGGTACCTACGAGCAGTACTTC | few | NA | TRBJ2-7 | TRBV29-1
CAIGETDSSSYNEQFF | TGTGCCATCGGGGAGACAGATTCGAGCTCCTACAATGAGCAGTTCTTC | once | NA | TRBJ2-1 | TRBV10-3
CSAQNIKQGADTEAFF | TGCAGTGCTCAAAATATTAAACAGGGGGCGGACACTGAAGCTTTCTTT | once | TRBD1 | TRBJ1-1 | TRBV20-1
CASGQGEALGYTF | TGTGCCAGCGGACAGGGCGAGGCCCTTGGCTACACCTTC | NA | TRBD1 | TRBJ1-2 | TRBV6-6
CAWSVSWGSYEQYF | TGTGCCTGGAGTGTGAGCTGGGGCTCCTACGAGCAGTACTTC | NA | NA | TRBJ2-7 | TRBV30
CSASRSSGGDGQFF | TGCAGTGCTAGTCGGTCTAGCGGAGGGGATGGGCAGTTCTTC | NA | TRBD2 | TRBJ2-1 | TRBV20-1
CASSQGDRNASYGYTF | TGCGCCAGCAGCCAAGGGGACAGGAATGCTAGCTATGGCTACACCTTC | NA | TRBD1 | TRBJ1-2 | TRBV4-1
CASSQDDRGYITYEQYF | TGCGCCAGCAGCCAAGACGACAGGGGGTACATAACCTACGAGCAGTACTTC | few | TRBD1 | TRBJ2-7 | TRBV4-1
CASRARDRVGTEAFF | TGTGCCAGCAGGGCACGGGACAGGGTGGGGACTGAAGCTTTCTTT | NA | TRBD1 | TRBJ1-1 | TRBV28
CASSTRGSSYNEQFF | TGTGCCAGCAGCACGCGGGGGAGCTCCTACAATGAGCAGTTCTTC | few | TRBD2 | TRBJ2-1 | TRBV9
CATSRTGRISDQPQHF | TGTGCCACCAGCAGGACGGGACGGATTAGCGATCAGCCCCAGCATTTT | NA | NA | TRBJ1-5 | TRBV15
CASSLTSREVEQFF | TGTGCCAGCAGTTTGACTAGCAGGGAGGTGGAGCAGTTCTTC | NA | TRBD2 | TRBJ2-1 | TRBV12-3/TRBV12-4
CASRYVLAGVNEQYF | TGTGCCAGCCGGTACGTCCTGGCCGGAGTCAACGAGCAGTACTTC | NA | NA | TRBJ2-7 | TRBV6-2/TRBV6-3
CASSSARGAEAFF | TGTGCCAGCAGTTCGGCGCGAGGGGCTGAAGCTTTCTTT | few | NA | TRBJ1-1 | TRBV12-3/TRBV12-4
CSARDRGEVFQETQYF | TGCAGTGCTAGAGATCGGGGCGAGGTTTTTCAAGAGACCCAGTACTTC | NA | NA | TRBJ2-5 | TRBV20-1
CASSRTGAFYGYTF | TGTGCCAGCAGCCGGACAGGGGCCTTCTATGGCTACACCTTC | NA | TRBD1 | TRBJ1-2 | TRBV12-3/TRBV12-4
CAIRPGHLKNATNEKLFF | TGTGCCATCAGGCCGGGACACCTGAAAAATGCAACTAATGAAAAACTGTTTTTT | NA | NA | TRBJ1-4 | TRBV10-3
CSVETGLLADTQYF | TGCAGCGTTGAGACAGGGTTGTTGGCAGATACGCAGTATTTT | many | TRBD1 | TRBJ2-3 | TRBV29-1
CASGPGPGGRFF | TGTGCCAGCGGCCCAGGGCCCGGTGGAAGGTTCTTC | NA | NA | TRBJ2-1 | TRBV6-5
CAISARGKNTEAFF | TGTGCCATCAGTGCAAGGGGGAAGAACACTGAAGCTTTCTTT | NA | NA | TRBJ1-1 | TRBV10-3
CASSPRPARAGNEQYF | TGTGCCAGCAGCCCGCGACCAGCGCGGGCGGGCAACGAGCAGTACTTC | NA | NA | TRBJ2-7 | TRBV7-2
CASSPPGLELPYNEQFF | TGTGCCAGCAGTCCGCCGGGACTAGAACTTCCCTACAATGAGCAGTTCTTC | NA | TRBD2 | TRBJ2-1 | TRBV12-3/TRBV12-4
CASSSLGGEPKNIQYF | TGTGCCAGCAGCTCCCTTGGGGGGGAGCCAAAAAACATTCAGTACTTC | once | TRBD2 | TRBJ2-4 | TRBV7-2
CAIKQGARNEQFF | TGTGCCATCAAACAGGGGGCGCGTAATGAGCAGTTCTTC | few | TRBD1 | TRBJ2-1 | TRBV10-3
CASSLKMQETQYF | TGTGCCAGCAGCCTTAAGATGCAAGAGACCCAGTACTTC | NA | NA | TRBJ2-5 | TRBV7-3
CSARDWGRGADTQYF | TGCAGTGCTAGAGATTGGGGCCGGGGGGCGGATACGCAGTATTTT | NA | NA | TRBJ2-3 | TRBV20-1
CASSQVHNSYEQYF | TGCGCCAGCAGCCAAGTACATAACTCCTACGAGCAGTACTTC | few | NA | TRBJ2-7 | TRBV4-1
CASRTPGQGAREQYF | TGTGCCAGCAGGACTCCGGGACAGGGGGCGCGTGAGCAGTACTTC | few | TRBD1 | TRBJ2-7 | TRBV3-1
CASSLSPWRGDPANTGELFF | TGTGCCAGCAGCTTATCTCCTTGGCGGGGGGACCCCGCGAACACCGGGGAGCTGTTTTTT | NA | TRBD2 | TRBJ2-2 | TRBV7-9
CASSEYGVTGRETQYF | TGTGCCAGCAGTGAATATGGGGTGACAGGGCGAGAGACCCAGTACTTC | NA | TRBD1 | TRBJ2-5 | TRBV25-1
CASSTLTGTGANVLTF | TGTGCCAGCTCGACCCTGACAGGGACTGGGGCCAACGTCCTGACTTTC | few | TRBD1 | TRBJ2-6 | TRBV3-1
CAISEEAGGNEQFF | TGTGCCATCAGTGAGGAAGCGGGGGGAAATGAGCAGTTCTTC | few | TRBD2 | TRBJ2-1 | TRBV10-3
CASSSPLQGSSYNEQYF | TGTGCCAGCAGCTCCCCATTACAGGGAAGCTCCTACAATGAGCAGTACTTC | NA | NA | TRBJ2-7 | TRBV11-1
CASSFSGSILDTQYF | TGTGCCAGTAGCTTTAGCGGGAGTATCCTAGATACGCAGTATTTT | NA | TRBD2 | TRBJ2-3 | TRBV6-5
CAISEGDSYGYTF | TGTGCCATCAGTGAAGGGGATTCGTATGGCTACACCTTC | few | NA | TRBJ1-2 | TRBV10-3
CASSFTTGTGPEKLFF | TGCGCCAGCAGCTTCACGACCGGGACAGGGCCTGAAAAACTGTTTTTT | NA | TRBD1 | TRBJ1-4 | TRBV4-1
CASSWQQGIGANVLTF | TGTGCCAGCAGCTGGCAACAGGGAATTGGGGCCAACGTCCTGACTTTC | NA | NA | TRBJ2-6 | TRBV7-9
CASRQTSVYTDTQYF | TGTGCCAGCAGGCAGACTAGCGTGTACACAGATACGCAGTATTTT | few | TRBD2 | TRBJ2-3 | TRBV6-6